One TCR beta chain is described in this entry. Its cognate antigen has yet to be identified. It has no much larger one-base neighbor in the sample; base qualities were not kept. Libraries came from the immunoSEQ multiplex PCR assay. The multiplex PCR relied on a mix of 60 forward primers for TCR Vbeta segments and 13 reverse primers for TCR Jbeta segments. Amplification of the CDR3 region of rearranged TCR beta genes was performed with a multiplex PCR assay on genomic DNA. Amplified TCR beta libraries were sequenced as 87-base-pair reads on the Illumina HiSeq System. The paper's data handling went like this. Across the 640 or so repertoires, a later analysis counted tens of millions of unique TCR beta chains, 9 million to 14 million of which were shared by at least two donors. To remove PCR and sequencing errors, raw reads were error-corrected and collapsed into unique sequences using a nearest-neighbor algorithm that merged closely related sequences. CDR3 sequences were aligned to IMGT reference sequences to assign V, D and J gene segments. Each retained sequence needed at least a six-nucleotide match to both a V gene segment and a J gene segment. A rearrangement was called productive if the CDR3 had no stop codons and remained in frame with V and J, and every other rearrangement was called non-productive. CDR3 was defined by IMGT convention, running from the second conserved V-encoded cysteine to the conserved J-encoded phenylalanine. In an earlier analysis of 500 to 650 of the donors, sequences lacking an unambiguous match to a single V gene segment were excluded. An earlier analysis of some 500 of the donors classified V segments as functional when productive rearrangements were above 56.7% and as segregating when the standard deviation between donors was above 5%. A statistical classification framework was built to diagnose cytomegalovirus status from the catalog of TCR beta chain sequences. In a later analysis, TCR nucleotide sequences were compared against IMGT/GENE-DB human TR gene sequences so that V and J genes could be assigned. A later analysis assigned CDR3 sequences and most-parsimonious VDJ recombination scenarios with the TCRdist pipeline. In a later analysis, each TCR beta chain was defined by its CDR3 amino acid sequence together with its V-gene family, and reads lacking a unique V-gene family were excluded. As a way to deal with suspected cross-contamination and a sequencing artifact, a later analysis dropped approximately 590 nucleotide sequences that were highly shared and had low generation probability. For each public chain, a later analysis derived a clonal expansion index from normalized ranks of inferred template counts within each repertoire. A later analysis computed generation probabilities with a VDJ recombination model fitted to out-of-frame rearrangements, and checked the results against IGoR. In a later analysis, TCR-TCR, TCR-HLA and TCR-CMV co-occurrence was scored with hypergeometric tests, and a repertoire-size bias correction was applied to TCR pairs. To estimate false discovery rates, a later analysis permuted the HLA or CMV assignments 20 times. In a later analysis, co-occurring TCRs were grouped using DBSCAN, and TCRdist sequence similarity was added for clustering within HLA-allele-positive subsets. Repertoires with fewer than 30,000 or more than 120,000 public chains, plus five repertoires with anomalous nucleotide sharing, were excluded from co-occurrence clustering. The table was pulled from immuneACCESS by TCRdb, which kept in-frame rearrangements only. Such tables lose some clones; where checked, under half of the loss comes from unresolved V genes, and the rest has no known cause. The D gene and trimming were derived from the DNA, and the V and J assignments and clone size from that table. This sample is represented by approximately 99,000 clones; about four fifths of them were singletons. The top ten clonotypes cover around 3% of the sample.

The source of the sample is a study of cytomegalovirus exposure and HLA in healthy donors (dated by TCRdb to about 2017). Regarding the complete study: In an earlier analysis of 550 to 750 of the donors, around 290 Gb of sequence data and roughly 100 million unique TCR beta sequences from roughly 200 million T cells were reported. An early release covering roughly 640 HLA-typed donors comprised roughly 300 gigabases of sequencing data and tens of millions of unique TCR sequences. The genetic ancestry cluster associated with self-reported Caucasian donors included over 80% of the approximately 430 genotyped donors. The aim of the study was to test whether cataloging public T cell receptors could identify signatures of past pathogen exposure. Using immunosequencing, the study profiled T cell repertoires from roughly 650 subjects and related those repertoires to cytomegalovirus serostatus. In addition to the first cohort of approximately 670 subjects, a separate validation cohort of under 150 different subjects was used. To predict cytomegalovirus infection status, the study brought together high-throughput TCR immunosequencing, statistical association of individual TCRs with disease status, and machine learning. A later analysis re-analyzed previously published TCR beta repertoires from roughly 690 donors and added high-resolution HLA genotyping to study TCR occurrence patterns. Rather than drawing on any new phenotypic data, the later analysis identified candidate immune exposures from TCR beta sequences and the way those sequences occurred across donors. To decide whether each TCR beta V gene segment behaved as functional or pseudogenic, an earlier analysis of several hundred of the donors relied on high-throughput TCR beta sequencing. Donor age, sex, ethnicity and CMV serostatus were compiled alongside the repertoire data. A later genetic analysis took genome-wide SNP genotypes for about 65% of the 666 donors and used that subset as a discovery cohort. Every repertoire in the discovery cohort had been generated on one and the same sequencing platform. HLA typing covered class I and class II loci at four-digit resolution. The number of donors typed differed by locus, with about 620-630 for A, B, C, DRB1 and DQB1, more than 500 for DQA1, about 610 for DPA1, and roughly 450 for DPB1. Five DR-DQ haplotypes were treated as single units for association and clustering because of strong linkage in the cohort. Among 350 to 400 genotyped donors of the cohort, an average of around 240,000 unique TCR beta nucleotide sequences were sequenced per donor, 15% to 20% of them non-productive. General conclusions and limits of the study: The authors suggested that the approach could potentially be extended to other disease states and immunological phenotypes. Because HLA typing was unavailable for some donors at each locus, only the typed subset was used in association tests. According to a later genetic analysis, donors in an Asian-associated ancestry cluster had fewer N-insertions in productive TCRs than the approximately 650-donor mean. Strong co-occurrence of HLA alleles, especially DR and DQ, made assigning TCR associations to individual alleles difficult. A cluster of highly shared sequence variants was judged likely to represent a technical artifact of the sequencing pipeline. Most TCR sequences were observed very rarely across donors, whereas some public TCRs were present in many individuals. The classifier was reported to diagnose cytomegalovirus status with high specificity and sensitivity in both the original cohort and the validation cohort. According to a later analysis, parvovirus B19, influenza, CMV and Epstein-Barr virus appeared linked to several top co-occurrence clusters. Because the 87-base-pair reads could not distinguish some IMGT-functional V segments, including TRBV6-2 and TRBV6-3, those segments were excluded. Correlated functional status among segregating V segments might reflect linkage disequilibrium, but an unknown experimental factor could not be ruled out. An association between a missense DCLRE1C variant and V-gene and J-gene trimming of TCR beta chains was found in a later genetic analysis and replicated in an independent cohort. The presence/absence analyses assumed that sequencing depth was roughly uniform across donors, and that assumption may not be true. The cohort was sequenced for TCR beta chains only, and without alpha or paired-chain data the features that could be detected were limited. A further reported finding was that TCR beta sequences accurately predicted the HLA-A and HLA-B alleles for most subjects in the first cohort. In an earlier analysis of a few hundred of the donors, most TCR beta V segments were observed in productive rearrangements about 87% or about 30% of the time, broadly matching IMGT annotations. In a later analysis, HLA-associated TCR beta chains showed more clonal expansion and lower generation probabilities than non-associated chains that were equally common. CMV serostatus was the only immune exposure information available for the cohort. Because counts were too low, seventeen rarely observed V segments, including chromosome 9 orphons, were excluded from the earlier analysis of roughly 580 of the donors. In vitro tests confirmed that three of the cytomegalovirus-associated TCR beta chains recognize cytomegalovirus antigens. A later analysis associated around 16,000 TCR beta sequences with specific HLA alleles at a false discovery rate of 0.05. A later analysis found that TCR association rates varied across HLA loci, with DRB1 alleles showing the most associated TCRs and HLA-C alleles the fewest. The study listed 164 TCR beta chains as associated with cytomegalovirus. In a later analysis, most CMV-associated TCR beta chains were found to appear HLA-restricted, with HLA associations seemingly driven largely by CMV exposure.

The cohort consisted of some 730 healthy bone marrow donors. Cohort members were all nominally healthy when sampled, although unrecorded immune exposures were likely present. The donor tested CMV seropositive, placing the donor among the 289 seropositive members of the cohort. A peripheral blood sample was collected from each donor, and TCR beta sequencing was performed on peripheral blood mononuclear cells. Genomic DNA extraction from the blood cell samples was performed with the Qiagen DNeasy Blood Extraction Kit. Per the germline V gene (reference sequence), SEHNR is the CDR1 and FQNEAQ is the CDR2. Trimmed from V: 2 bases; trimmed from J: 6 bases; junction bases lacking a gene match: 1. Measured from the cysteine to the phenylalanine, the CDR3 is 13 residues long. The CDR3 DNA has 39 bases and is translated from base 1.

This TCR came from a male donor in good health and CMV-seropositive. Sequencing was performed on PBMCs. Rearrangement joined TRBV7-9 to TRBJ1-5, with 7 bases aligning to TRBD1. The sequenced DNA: TGTGCCAGCAGCTTACAGGGGGGTCAGCCCCAGCATTTT. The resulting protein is CASSLQGGQPQHF.